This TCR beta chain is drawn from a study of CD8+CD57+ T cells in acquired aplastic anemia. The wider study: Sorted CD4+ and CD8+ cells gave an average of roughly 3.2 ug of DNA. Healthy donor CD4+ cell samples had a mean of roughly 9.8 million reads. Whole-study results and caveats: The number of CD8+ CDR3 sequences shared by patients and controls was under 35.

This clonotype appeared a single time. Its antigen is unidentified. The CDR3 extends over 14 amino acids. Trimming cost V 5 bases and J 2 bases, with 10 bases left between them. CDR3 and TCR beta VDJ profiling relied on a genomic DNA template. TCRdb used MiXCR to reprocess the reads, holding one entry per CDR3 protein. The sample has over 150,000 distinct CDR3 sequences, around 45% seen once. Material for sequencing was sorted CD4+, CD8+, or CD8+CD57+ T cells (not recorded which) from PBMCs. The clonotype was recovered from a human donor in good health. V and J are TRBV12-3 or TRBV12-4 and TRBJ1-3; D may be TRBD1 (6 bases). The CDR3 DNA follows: TGTGCCAGCAGTCAACGGACAGCTGGAAACACCATATATTTT. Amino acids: CASSQRTAGNTIYF.